Presented here are 3 T cell receptor beta chains from one specimen sequenced in a study. One entry per CDR3 protein results from TCRdb running MiXCR on the RT-PCR reads. This table holds about 700,000 distinct CDR3 sequences, about 14% found once. The specimen was memory CD4+ T cells from blood. The receptor set was obtained from a female donor in good health, serving as a healthy control.

The V gene is TRBV4-3, the J gene TRBJ1-2, with TRBD1 identical over 9 bases. CDR1 LGHNA and CDR2 YSLEER come from the germline V gene. J lost 4 bases, V lost 4 bases, and 7 bases had no gene match. CDR3 length equals 15 residues. The CDR3 loop is CASSLGQGESYGYTF. DNA of the CDR3: TGCGCCAGCAGCCTGGGACAGGGAGAGAGCTATGGCTACACCTTC.

The V gene is TRBV5-1, the J gene TRBJ2-7, with 7 bases that match TRBD1. Germline V CDR1 and CDR2: SGHRS, YFSETQ. J lost 2 bases, V lost 0 bases, and 5 bases had no gene match. This CDR3 has 15 amino acids. The CDR3 protein is CASSLGPQGAYEQYF. CDR3 in DNA: TGCGCCAGCAGCTTGGGTCCCCAGGGGGCCTACGAGCAGTACTTC. The complete variable domain, with remaining parts taken from reference TRBV5-1 and TRBJ2-7, reads KAGVTQTPRYLIKTRGQQVTLSCSPISGHRSVSWYQQTPGQGLQFLFEYFSETQRNKGNFPGRFSGRQFSNSRSEMNVSTLELGDSALYLCASSLGPQGAYEQYFGPGTRLTVT.

In its sample, this clonotype was seen once. CDR3 protein: CASSANTGLAGQFF. Written as DNA, the CDR3 is TGTGCCAGCAGCGCAAACACTGGACTAGCGGGACAGTTCTTC. This chain links TRBV9 with TRBJ2-1; 12 bases align to TRBD2. The CDR3 spans 14 residues. The junction had 8 bases not matched to a gene; V was cut back by 3 bases and J by 13 bases. Germline values: CDR1 SGDLS, CDR2 YYNGEE.